This T cell receptor beta chain originates from a study of cytomegalovirus exposure and HLA in healthy donors. V lost 3 bases and J 7 bases, leaving 6 bases between the germline ends. In germline, CDR1 is SGHAT, CDR2 FQDESV (reference sequence). The CDR3 is 12 amino acids. The PCR ran on 60 Vbeta and 13 Jbeta primers. Data came from immunoSEQ multiplex PCR; TCRdb stores just in-frame clones and leaves some out. The specimen's table records some 110,000 clones. The receptor comes from a man under 40 in good health and CMV-seronegative. The material sequenced was PBMCs. The rearrangement uses TRBV11-1 and TRBJ2-2; no clear D gene. CDR3 bases: TGTGCCAGCAGCTTGCGAGGCGGGGAGCTGTTTTTT. Its protein product is CASSLRGGELFF.